Reported below is one TCR beta chain. The antigen is not known. The CDR3 consists of 12 residues. Germline V lookup: CDR1 SGHTA, CDR2 FQGNSA. Trimming stripped 3 bases from V and 2 bases from J, with 5 bases between. These data belong to a study of T cell repertoires in cytomegalovirus infection. Study conclusions and caveats: CMV-specific TCR beta clonotypes restricted by HLA-C were the ones dominating the ex vivo response.

MiXCR, run by TCRdb on the reads, gives a single entry per CDR3 protein. The table shows about 700,000 distinct CDR3 sequences, with 30% to 40% occurring only once. The V and J genes are TRBV7-2 and TRBJ2-7, with D unresolved. The source is a human donor in good health (CMV status not recorded). Some clones in this sample may be carry-over from other donors' samples. The material was cultured PBMCs, obtained from culture after CMV antigen stimulation. CDR3 sequence reads: CASSLDAYEQYF. The CDR3 DNA reads as TGTGCCAGCAGCTTGGACGCCTACGAGCAGTACTTC.